The next 7 T cell receptor beta chains were all read from a single sample in a study of T-cell reconstitution after alpha-beta-depleted transplantation in children. This sample's TCRbeta library carried unique molecular identifier barcodes. Each CDR3 protein gets one entry after TCRdb re-called the PCR reads with MiXCR. The profile shows approximately 300,000 distinct CDR3 sequences, 11% of them singletons. The input for sequencing was peripheral blood, taken 180 days after TCRalphabeta/CD19-depleted stem cell transplant. The receptor set was obtained from a male patient between 2 and 10 years old who had a stem cell transplant for chronic granulomatous disease, so the T cells may come from the graft donor.

This clonotype has a count of ten or more. The CDR3 coding sequence is TGTGCCACCAGTGATAAAGGGACCAGCCAAGAGACCCAGTACTTC. Translating gives CATSDKGTSQETQYF. This chain uses TRBV24-1 with TRBJ2-5; D tentatively fits TRBD1 or TRBD2 (5 bases each). This CDR3 spans 15 amino acids. The germline V and J ends were trimmed by 3 bases and 1 base, with 11 bases remaining between them. The V gene's germline CDR1 is KGHDR and CDR2 SFDVKD.

This clonotype was counted ten times or more. This chain uses TRBV10-3 with TRBJ2-7; perhaps TRBD1 as D (5 bases). The germline V and J ends were trimmed by 3 bases and 2 bases, with 8 bases remaining between them. The CDR3 is made up of 13 amino acids. Germline V CDR1 and CDR2: ENHRY, SYGVKD. CDR3 protein: CAISDGQPYEQYF. The CDR3 DNA reads TGTGCCATCAGTGATGGACAACCCTACGAGCAGTACTTC.

Turning to this clonotype: Germline is not matched at one junction end, which may reflect a read error. CDR3 nucleotides: TGTGCCAGCAGTCGGAACAATGAGCAGCTCTTC. Protein: CASSRNNEQLF. The chain is built from TRBV25-1 and TRBJ2-1; D is unclear. The CDR3 runs 11 residues. Looked up from germline, CDR1 is MGHDK and CDR2 is SYGVNS. Full variable domain (missing parts from reference TRBV25-1 and TRBJ2-1): EADIYQTPRYLVIGTGKKITLECSQTMGHDKMYWYQQDPGMELHLIHYSYGVNSTEKGDLSSESTVSRIRTEHFPLTLESARPSHTSQYLCASSRNNEQLFGPGTRLTVL.

In its sample, this clonotype was seen a few times. This chain connects TRBV30 to TRBJ2-2; tentative D call: TRBD2 (5 bases). Germline V gene sequence: CDR1 GTSNPN, CDR2 SVGIG (reference sequence). The CDR3 extends over 14 amino acids. The V end was cut by 0 bases, the J end by 7 bases, with 12 bases between. CDR3 sequence (DNA): TGTGCCTGGAGTGTAGGTCTAGCAATCGGGGAGCTGTTTTTT. Translation gives CAWSVGLAIGELFF.

The CDR3 DNA is TGCAGTGCTAGAAACGGACGACCCTCCCGCGGGGACCTCTACGAGCAGTACTTC. It is translated as CSARNGRPSRGDLYEQYF. V is TRBV20-1 and J is TRBJ2-7, with TRBD2 as a possible D gene (6 bases). Between the trimmed V and J ends, which lost 2 bases and 3 bases, there was a span of 26 bases. The CDR3 runs 18 residues. Germline CDR1 DFQATT, CDR2 SNEGSKA (reference sequence).

This clonotype was seen ten or more times. This chain joins TRBV10-2 and TRBJ2-7; 8 bases map to TRBD2. Germline V gene sequence: CDR1 WSHSY, CDR2 SAAADI. The V segment lost 6 bases and the J segment 0 bases; nucleotides outside the gene matches: 7. The CDR3 has 15 residues. The CDR3 protein is CASRDGLATSYEQYF. CDR3 sequence (DNA): TGCGCCAGCAGAGATGGACTAGCCACCTCCTACGAGCAGTACTTC.

Notes on this clonotype: A much larger clone sits a single nucleotide away, making a read error possible. The chain is built from TRBV12-3 or TRBV12-4 and TRBJ1-2; D call uncertain. The CDR3 is 14 amino acids. CDR3 sequence reads: CASRLALSNYGYTF. The CDR3 nucleotides are TGTGCCAGCCGTTTAGCGCTATCTAACTATGGCTACACCTTC.